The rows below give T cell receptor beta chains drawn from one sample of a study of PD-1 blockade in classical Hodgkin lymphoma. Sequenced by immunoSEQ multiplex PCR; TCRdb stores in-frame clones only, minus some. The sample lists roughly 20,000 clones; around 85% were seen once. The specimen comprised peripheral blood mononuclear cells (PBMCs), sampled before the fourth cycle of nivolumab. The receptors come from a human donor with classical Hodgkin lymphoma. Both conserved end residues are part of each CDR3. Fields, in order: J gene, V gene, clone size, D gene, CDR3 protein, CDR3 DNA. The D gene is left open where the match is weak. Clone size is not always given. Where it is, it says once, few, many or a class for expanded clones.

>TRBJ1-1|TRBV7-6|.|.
CASSPQPDSTEAFF
TGTGCCAGCAGCCCCCAACCAGATAGCACTGAAGCTTTCTTT
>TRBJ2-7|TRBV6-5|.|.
CASSLEPGDYEQYF
TGTGCCAGCAGCTTAGAGCCGGGGGACTACGAGCAGTACTTC
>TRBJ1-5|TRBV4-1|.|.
CASSQERGARGNQPQHF
TGCGCCAGCAGCCAAGAGAGGGGGGCCCGAGGCAATCAGCCCCAGCATTTT
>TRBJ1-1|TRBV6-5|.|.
CASKNEGSASTEAFF
TGTGCCAGCAAAAATGAAGGGTCGGCCAGCACTGAAGCTTTCTTT
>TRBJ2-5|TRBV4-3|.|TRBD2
CASSQVMAGEETQYF
TGCGCCAGCAGCCAAGTCATGGCGGGAGAAGAGACCCAGTACTTC
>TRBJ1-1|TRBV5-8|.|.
CASSLPAGGNTEAFF
TGTGCCAGCAGCTTACCCGCGGGAGGGAACACTGAAGCTTTCTTT
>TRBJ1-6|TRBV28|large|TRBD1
CASSHKTGTTPLHF
TGTGCCAGCAGCCATAAGACAGGGACGACACCCCTCCACTTT
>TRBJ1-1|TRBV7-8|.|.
CASSFRGAPNTEAFF
TGTGCCAGCAGCTTTCGTGGGGCACCGAACACTGAAGCTTTCTTT
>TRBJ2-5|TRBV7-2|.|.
CASSLQGQETQYF
TGTGCCAGCAGCTTACAGGGCCAAGAGACCCAGTACTTC
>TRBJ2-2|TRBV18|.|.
CATAGQLSAGELFF
TGTGCCACTGCAGGACAGCTAAGCGCCGGGGAGCTGTTTTTT
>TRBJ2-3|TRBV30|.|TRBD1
CAWSVGQGADTQYF
TGTGCCTGGAGTGTCGGGCAGGGGGCAGATACGCAGTATTTT
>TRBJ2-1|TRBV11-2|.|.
CASSLGIVGEQFF
TGTGCCAGCAGCTTAGGAATTGTTGGGGAGCAGTTCTTC
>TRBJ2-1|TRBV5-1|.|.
CASSGNNEQFF
TGCGCCAGCAGCGGAAACAATGAGCAGTTCTTC
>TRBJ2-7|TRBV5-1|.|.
CASSLGGSFYEQYF
TGCGCCAGCAGCTTGGGCGGGTCCTTCTACGAGCAGTACTTC
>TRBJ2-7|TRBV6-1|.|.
CASSEFKGYEQYF
TGTGCCAGCAGTGAATTTAAGGGGTACGAGCAGTACTTC
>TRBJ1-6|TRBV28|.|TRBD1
CASSPWTGSSPLHF
TGTGCCAGCAGTCCGTGGACAGGGAGTTCACCCCTCCACTTT
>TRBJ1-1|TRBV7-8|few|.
CASSPPRQSEAFF
TGTGCCAGCAGCCCCCCGAGACAGTCAGAAGCTTTCTTT
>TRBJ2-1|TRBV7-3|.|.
CASSPLPSTNFYNEQFF
TGTGCCAGCAGCCCCCTTCCCTCTACTAATTTCTACAATGAGCAGTTCTTC
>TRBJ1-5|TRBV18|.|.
CASSGGGTHQPQHF
TGTGCCAGCTCCGGGGGGGGGACGCATCAGCCCCAGCATTTT
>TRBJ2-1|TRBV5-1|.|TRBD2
CASSRTPRGGVKDNEQFF
TGCGCCAGCAGCAGGACCCCTCGGGGGGGCGTAAAGGACAATGAGCAGTTCTTC
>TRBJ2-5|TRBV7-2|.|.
CASSPSTRETQYF
TGTGCCAGCAGCCCAAGCACGCGTGAGACCCAGTACTTC
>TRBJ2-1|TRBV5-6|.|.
CASSLGGNEQFF
TGTGCCAGCAGCTTGGGTGGGAATGAGCAGTTCTTC
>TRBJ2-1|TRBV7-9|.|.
CASSLGYSENNEQFF
TGTGCCAGCAGCTTAGGGTATTCGGAGAACAATGAGCAGTTCTTC
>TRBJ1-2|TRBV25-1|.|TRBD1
CASSESPGTGGAYTF
TGTGCCAGCAGTGAGTCCCCCGGGACAGGGGGCGCCTACACCTTC
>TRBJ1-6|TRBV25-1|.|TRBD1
CASSEYWDRGNSPLHF
TGTGCCAGCAGTGAATATTGGGACAGGGGGAATTCACCCCTCCACTTT
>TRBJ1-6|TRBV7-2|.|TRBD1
CASSSTGGDNSPLHF
TGTGCCAGCAGCTCGACAGGGGGAGATAATTCACCCCTCCACTTT
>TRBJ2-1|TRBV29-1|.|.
CSVEPGDRASYNEQFF
TGCAGCGTTGAACCCGGCGATAGGGCCTCCTACAATGAGCAGTTCTTC
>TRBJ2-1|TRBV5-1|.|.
CASSLVGPTLNEQFF
TGCGCCAGTTCTTTGGTGGGACCTACTCTCAATGAGCAGTTCTTC
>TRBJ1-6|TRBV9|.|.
CASSVGGLGSPLHF
TGTGCCAGCAGCGTAGGGGGGCTCGGTTCACCCCTCCACTTT
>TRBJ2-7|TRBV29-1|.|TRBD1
CSVGHRGRNYEQYF
TGCAGCGTTGGTCACAGGGGGCGCAACTACGAGCAGTACTTC
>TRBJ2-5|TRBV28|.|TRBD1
CASKTLDRGQETQYF
TGTGCCAGCAAAACTCTTGACAGGGGCCAAGAGACCCAGTACTTC